One sample yielded the 20 T cell receptor beta chains listed below, sequenced in a study of shared clonotypes between healthy human individuals. The data were produced by immunoSEQ multiplex PCR, yet TCRdb's version contains in-frame clones alone and is incomplete. This sample has roughly 1,600,000 clones; roughly 98.5% occur once, and the top ten carry approximately 0.4%. The sample comprised naive CD4+ T cells sorted from blood. Subset here: CD45RA+ positively selected. Source of these receptors: a man aged 25 to 40 in good health.

This chain uses TRBV7-9 with TRBJ1-2; a possible D gene is TRBD1 (6 bases). This CDR3 contains 13 residues. Trimming stripped 6 bases from V and 4 bases from J, with 12 bases between. The germline gives CDR1 SEHNR, CDR2 FQNEAQ (reference sequence). The CDR3 region has the DNA TGTGCCAGCAGTTTGACAGGACCCTATGGCTACACCTTC. Its translation: CASSLTGPYGYTF.

The DNA for the CDR3 is TGTGCCAGCAGCATCCGCTCCTACGAGCAGTACTTC. This sequence encodes CASSIRSYEQYF. The rearrangement joins TRBV13 to TRBJ2-7, with D hard to call. This CDR3 spans 12 amino acids. V shed 5 bases and J shed 0 bases, with 5 bases lying between them. CDR1 is PRHDT, CDR2 FYEKMQ, per germline (reference sequence). Variable domain in full (rest from reference TRBV13 and TRBJ2-7): AAGVIQSPRHLIKEKRETATLKCYPIPRHDTVYWYQQGPGQDPQFLISFYEKMQSDKGSIPDRFSAQQFSDYHSELNMSSLELGDSALYFCASSIRSYEQYFGPGTRLTVT.

The chain recombines TRBV29-1 with TRBJ2-7; D remains ambiguous. The ends were cut back, 7 bases at V and 7 bases at J, with 14 bases in the middle. The CDR3 consists of 11 residues. Germline loops: CDR1 SQVTM, CDR2 ANQGSEA. Here the CDR3 reads CSGILWGEQYF. The CDR3 coding sequence is TGCAGCGGAATCCTGTGGGGTGAGCAGTACTTC.

The chain is built from TRBV10-3 and TRBJ2-5, with 7 bases aligning to TRBD2. CDR3 length: 14 amino acids. Looked up from germline, CDR1 is ENHRY and CDR2 is SYGVKD. J lost 4 bases, V lost 7 bases, and 9 bases had no gene match. The chain's CDR3 is CAIKRAGEGETQYF. The CDR3 nucleotides are TGTGCCATCAAAAGGGCGGGAGAGGGAGAGACCCAGTACTTC.

This chain links TRBV5-5 with TRBJ1-2; D not resolved. Germline V gene lookup returns CDR1 SGHKS and CDR2 YYEKEE (reference sequence). Between the trimmed V and J ends, which lost 4 bases and 1 base, there was a span of 5 bases. This CDR3 contains 12 residues. The CDR3 spells CASSQSNYGYTF. The CDR3 nucleotides are TGTGCCAGCAGCCAAAGTAACTATGGCTACACCTTC.

V gene TRBV19 combines with J gene TRBJ2-5; weak D call: TRBD1 (6 bases). CDR3 length: 15 amino acids. Germline V gives CDR1 LNHDA, CDR2 SQIVND (reference sequence). The ends were cut back, 3 bases at V and 10 bases at J, with 21 bases in the middle. The CDR3: CASSMAGVFDLDQYF. The CDR3 nucleotides are TGTGCCAGTAGTATGGCAGGGGTCTTCGATCTGGACCAGTACTTC.

CDR3: CASSQEGLVIDQYF. CDR3 nucleotides: TGCGCCAGCAGCCAAGAGGGGTTGGTGATAGATCAGTATTTT. The chain uses TRBV4-1 and TRBJ2-3; D is ambiguous. The V and J ends lost 0 bases and 12 bases respectively, with 16 bases between them. Germline V lookup: CDR1 MGHRA, CDR2 YSYEKL. The CDR3 is 14 amino acids.

The CDR3 DNA reads TGTGCCAGTAGCAAAAAGGGACAGCTACAAGGGCATCAGCCCCAGCATTTT. This translates into CASSKKGQLQGHQPQHF. V is TRBV19 and J is TRBJ1-5; 7 nucleotides align to TRBD1. The CDR3 spans 17 residues. Losses at the gene ends were 6 bases for V and 5 bases for J; bases not matched to a gene: 16. Germline loops: CDR1 LNHDA, CDR2 SQIVND (reference sequence).

The chain couples TRBV18 to TRBJ2-7, with D perhaps matching TRBD2 (5 bases). This CDR3 is built from 14 residues. Trimming took 5 bases from V and 7 from J, leaving 18 bases between them. The germline V gene has CDR1 KGHSH and CDR2 LQKENI. CDR3 residues: CASSSGLVWTEQYF. The CDR3 nucleotides read TGTGCCAGCTCATCAGGACTGGTGTGGACGGAGCAGTACTTC.

The gene calls are TRBV7-6 and TRBJ2-3, with 9 bases aligning to TRBD2. From germline, CDR1 is SGHVS and CDR2 FNYEAQ. The CDR3 covers 16 residues. The J segment lost 2 bases and the V segment lost 3 bases, leaving 6 bases of the junction unmatched. The DNA of the CDR3 is TGTGCCAGCAGCTTCCCAGCGGGAGGATCCACAGATACGCAGTATTTT. It is translated as CASSFPAGGSTDTQYF.

In the case of this clone: The same CDR3 also results from other DNA sequences found in this sample. DNA for the CDR3: TGTGCCAGTAGTAGGTACAATGAGCAGTTCTTC. Translated: CASSRYNEQFF. The chain links TRBV19 to TRBJ2-1; D not resolved. This CDR3 is built from 11 residues. Germline V gene data show CDR1 as LNHDA and CDR2 as SQIVND (reference sequence). The V end was cut by 4 bases, the J end by 4 bases, with 2 bases between. Together with reference TRBV19 and TRBJ2-1, the CDR3 gives the full variable domain: DGGITQSPKYLFRKEGQNVTLSCEQNLNHDAMYWYRQDPGQGLRLIYYSQIVNDFQKGDIAEGYSVSREKKESFPLTVTSAQKNPTAFYLCASSRYNEQFFGPGTRLTVL.

The J gene is TRBJ1-5, the V gene TRBV19; TRBD1 aligns across 7 bases. There are 14 residues in the CDR3. J gave up 4 bases and V 10 bases, and 10 bases lay outside the gene matches. The germline CDR1 and CDR2 sequences are LNHDA and SQIVND (reference sequence). CDR3 nucleotides: TGTGCCACCAGCCCGGGACAGCGAAATCAGCCCCAGCATTTT. Protein sequence: CATSPGQRNQPQHF.

The chain is built from TRBV28 and TRBJ2-1; the D gene could be TRBD1 or TRBD2 (5 bases each). In germline, CDR1 is MDHEN, CDR2 SYDVKM. The CDR3 length is 17 residues. V lost 6 bases and J 0 bases, leaving 18 bases between the germline ends. As DNA, the CDR3 is TGTGCCAGCAGCCTTTACCTCGGGGCGATCTCCTACAATGAGCAGTTCTTC. Protein product: CASSLYLGAISYNEQFF.

The J gene is TRBJ2-3, the V gene TRBV6-5; D possibly corresponds to TRBD2 (5 bases). The CDR3 is made up of 14 amino acids. Germline V gene data show CDR1 as MNHEY and CDR2 as SVGAGI. V lost 6 bases and J 4 bases, leaving 14 bases between the germline ends. CDR3: CASRVSGKPDTQYF. CDR3 DNA sequence: TGTGCCAGCAGAGTGTCGGGGAAACCAGATACGCAGTATTTT.

The chain recombines TRBV11-2 with TRBJ2-7; possible D gene TRBD1, 6 bases. The V gene's germline CDR1 is SGHAT and CDR2 FQNNGV. V lost 1 base to trimming and J lost 1 base, with 11 bases between them. This CDR3 spans 15 amino acids. The CDR3 region is CASSLGWGQSYEQYF. Here the CDR3 DNA reads TGTGCCAGCAGCTTAGGCTGGGGACAATCCTACGAGCAGTACTTC.

This clone was observed a single time. The chain has TRBV30 and TRBJ1-2; D remains ambiguous. Trimming left V 4 bases short and J 7 bases short, with 19 bases between. Germline loops: CDR1 GTSNPN, CDR2 SVGIG (reference sequence). The CDR3 extends over 14 amino acids. This CDR3 is CAWISGRGIFGYTF. The CDR3 DNA is TGTGCCTGGATCAGCGGACGGGGAATTTTTGGCTACACCTTC.

The chain is built from TRBV5-4 and TRBJ2-5, with TRBD2 identical over 9 bases. The V and J ends lost 7 bases and 5 bases, in that order; junction bases with no gene match: 12. CDR1 SGHNT and CDR2 YYREEE come from the germline V gene (reference sequence). The CDR3 is made up of 15 amino acids. The CDR3 loop reads CASGPGPSGIETQYF. The CDR3 region has the DNA TGTGCCAGCGGTCCTGGGCCTAGCGGGATTGAGACCCAGTACTTC.

As concerns this clone: In the same sample, other DNA sequences code for this CDR3. V usage is TRBV20-1 and J usage is TRBJ2-5, with D perhaps matching TRBD2 (5 bases). V shed 6 bases and J shed 5 bases, with 10 bases lying between them. In germline, CDR1 is DFQATT, CDR2 SNEGSKA (reference sequence). CDR3 length: 11 residues. CDR3 sequence (DNA): TGCAGTGCCCGGACTGTGGAGACCCAGTACTTC. Translated, it gives CSARTVETQYF.

The rearrangement uses TRBV5-1 and TRBJ1-1, with D unresolved. The V gene's germline CDR1 is SGHRS and CDR2 YFSETQ. The CDR3 consists of 15 residues. V was trimmed by 1 base and J by 1 base, leaving 11 bases between them. Here the CDR3 reads CASSLYLGWNTEAFF. The CDR3 region has the DNA TGCGCCAGCAGCTTGTATTTGGGTTGGAACACTGAAGCTTTCTTT.

Notes on this clone: The sample carries other DNA sequences with the same CDR3. This chain links TRBV14 with TRBJ2-5; no clear D. The CDR3 sequence is 11 residues long. Trimming pared 1 base from V and 4 bases from J, leaving 1 base between. Germline-derived CDR1 and CDR2 are SGHDN and FVKESK. The CDR3 DNA reads TGTGCCAGCAGCCAAGCAGAGACCCAGTACTTC. The encoded protein is CASSQAETQYF.